Detailed here is one T cell receptor (beta chain). The source of the sample is a study of glioma-infiltrating T cells after dendritic cell vaccination. Described time point: after dendritic cell vaccination, including at tumor progression/relapse. All glioblastoma patients lacked an isocitrate dehydrogenase mutation. Sequenced by immunoSEQ multiplex PCR; TCRdb stores in-frame clones only, minus some. The profile shows 75,000 to 85,000 clones, more than 75% of them singletons. The sample in question was blood, obtained after dendritic cell vaccination. This clonotype was obtained from a human donor with glioblastoma.

The CDR3 DNA reads as TGTGCCAGCAGCGCCTCGACAGGGTACGAGCAGTACTTC. It translates to CASSASTGYEQYF. The rearrangement uses TRBV5-4 and TRBJ2-7; 7 nucleotides align to TRBD1. There are 13 residues in the CDR3. V trimming: 4 bases; J trimming: 4 bases; junction bases outside the gene matches: 5. CDR1 is SGHNT, CDR2 YYREEE, per germline (reference sequence).